A single sample is the source of the 28 T cell receptor beta chains below, sequenced in a study of human T cells and chemical hapten exposure. Time point noted: patch test 2, 6 weeks after DPC sensitization. Treatment meaning: therapeutic diphenylcyclopropenone sensitization with weekly scalp DPC. In TCRdb, the RACE reads were re-called with MiXCR into one record per CDR3 protein. The table has tens of thousands of distinct CDR3 sequences, about 9.3% seen once. This sample comprised whole blood, obtained in connection with sensitization to the hapten diphenylcyclopropenone (DPC). The receptors derive from a woman aged 45-65 years with alopecia areata. Some clones in this sample may be carry-over from other donors' samples.

At least ten counts were recorded for this clonotype. The CDR3 reads CSARIGNEKLFF. The CDR3, as DNA: TGCAGTGCTAGGATCGGGAATGAAAAACTGTTTTTT. The chain uses TRBV20-1 and TRBJ1-4; no clear D gene. CDR1 and CDR2 from the germline V gene are DFQATT and SNEGSKA (reference sequence). Trimming removed 3 bases at V and 5 bases at J, with 7 bases between. The CDR3 is made up of 12 amino acids.

This clonotype was observed at least ten times. V gene TRBV6-4 combines with J gene TRBJ2-2; tentative D call: TRBD1 (6 bases). Germline V gene data show CDR1 as MRHNA and CDR2 as SNTAGT. The CDR3 runs to 14 residues. Trimming removed 3 bases at V and 4 bases at J, with 9 bases between. The CDR3 nucleotides read TGTGCCAGCAGTGAACAGGGAGCCACCGGGGAGCTGTTTTTT. Translating it yields CASSEQGATGELFF.

The chain combines TRBV5-5 with TRBJ1-5; no clear D gene. The CDR3 consists of 13 residues. Deletions cut 2 bases from V and 0 bases from J, with 3 bases between. CDR1 and CDR2 (germline): SGHKS, YYEKEE (reference sequence). This CDR3 is CASSFYSNQPQHF. CDR3 sequence (DNA): TGTGCCAGCAGCTTTTATAGCAATCAGCCCCAGCATTTT.

This clonotype has at least ten counts. The chain is built from TRBV19 and TRBJ1-5; 10 nucleotides match TRBD1. The CDR3 consists of 16 residues. Trimming cost V 3 bases and J 6 bases; bases outside gene matches: 8. Germline CDR1 and CDR2: LNHDA and SQIVND (reference sequence). For the CDR3, the DNA is TGTGCCAGTAGTATGGCGGGACAGGGGTCTCGTCAGCCCCAGCATTTT. Amino acid sequence: CASSMAGQGSRQPQHF.

This clonotype was picked up many times. The V gene is TRBV20-1, the J gene TRBJ2-1; a weak D match, TRBD2 (7 bases). Germline CDR1 DFQATT, CDR2 SNEGSKA (reference sequence). V was trimmed by 5 bases and J by 4 bases, leaving 27 bases between them. The CDR3 covers 18 residues. The CDR3 coding sequence is TGCAGTGCTCCGGAGGGGGGGCCGCTTACCGACTTATACAATGAGCAGTTCTTC. Encoded protein: CSAPEGGPLTDLYNEQFF.

The CDR3 sequence: CASSRASGRVETQYF. Written as DNA, the CDR3 is TGCGCCAGCAGTAGGGCTAGCGGGAGGGTAGAGACCCAGTACTTC. The chain joins TRBV5-1 to TRBJ2-5; TRBD2 aligns across 12 bases. CDR1 and CDR2 (germline): SGHRS, YFSETQ. The CDR3 runs to 15 residues. Trimming at V came to 5 bases and at J to 4 bases, leaving 6 bases not matched to a gene.

The sample holds a few counts of this clonotype. The genes are TRBV7-2 and TRBJ2-1, with 7 nucleotides matching TRBD2. V was pared by 11 bases and J by 6 bases, with 16 bases of the junction left unmatched. This CDR3 has 15 amino acids. Germline-derived CDR1 and CDR2 are SGHTA and FQGNSA. The CDR3: CAGGRTRGRRNEQFF. As DNA, the CDR3 is TGTGCCGGTGGGAGGACTAGGGGAAGACGCAATGAGCAGTTCTTC.

This clonotype was seen at least ten times. The J gene is TRBJ1-5, the V gene TRBV20-1, with D hard to call. Trimming cost V 4 bases and J 0 bases, with 10 bases left between them. The CDR3 loop spans 14 amino acids. Germline assignment: CDR1 DFQATT and CDR2 SNEGSKA (reference sequence). CDR3 in DNA: TGCAGTGCTACCCAGGATTATAGCAATCAGCCCCAGCATTTT. The encoded protein is CSATQDYSNQPQHF.

This clonotype was recorded many times. The chain combines TRBV5-1 with TRBJ2-2, with no clear D. The CDR3 runs 16 residues. V shed 0 bases and J shed 5 bases, with 14 bases lying between them. Germline CDR1 SGHRS, CDR2 YFSETQ. CDR3: CASSLASGDWTGELFF. As DNA, the CDR3 is TGCGCCAGCAGCTTGGCCTCAGGTGACTGGACCGGGGAGCTGTTTTTT.

This clonotype was recorded at least ten times. This rearrangement joins TRBV20-1 to TRBJ2-3, with unresolved D. Trimming removed 6 bases at V and 1 base at J, with 17 bases between. This CDR3 comprises 15 residues. Germline lookup yields CDR1 DFQATT and CDR2 SNEGSKA (reference sequence). The CDR3: CSARGRSVGTDTQYF. CDR3 coding DNA: TGCAGTGCCCGAGGCCGGAGCGTCGGCACAGATACGCAGTATTTT.

The chain carries TRBV5-6 and TRBJ1-6, with D possibly matching TRBD1 (6 bases). Trimming removed 0 bases from V and 11 bases from J, with 12 bases in between. Germline CDR1 and CDR2: SGHDT and YYEEEE. The CDR3 runs 14 residues. DNA of the CDR3: TGTGCCAGCAGCTTGGACAGGGAAGTCGCACCCCTCCACTTT. Translation gives CASSLDREVAPLHF.

This clonotype was seen many times. This chain's CDR3 is CASSIGGYTGELFF. In DNA form, the CDR3 reads TGTGCCAGCAGTATAGGGGGTTACACCGGGGAGCTGTTTTTT. The rearrangement uses TRBV6-1 and TRBJ2-2, with a weak D call TRBD1 (6 bases). The CDR3 runs to 14 residues. V dropped 5 bases and J dropped 3 bases, with 10 bases sitting between them. CDR1 is MNHNS, CDR2 SASEGT, per germline.

This clonotype has at least ten counts. The chain employs TRBV11-2 and TRBJ2-3; 8 bases map to TRBD1. The CDR3 has 15 amino acids. The V segment lost 5 bases and the J segment 2 bases; nucleotides outside the gene matches: 6. The germline V gene encodes CDR1 SGHAT and CDR2 FQNNGV. CDR3 DNA sequence: TGTGCCAGCAGCCCCACAGGGGGGCCCACAGATACGCAGTATTTT. Protein product: CASSPTGGPTDTQYF.

This clonotype was seen only once. The V and J genes are TRBV2 and TRBJ2-3; no reliable D call. Germline V gene sequence: CDR1 SNHLY, CDR2 FYNNEI. The V end lost 1 base, the J end lost 5 bases, and 13 bases lay between the germline ends. CDR3 length: 15 residues. The CDR3 loop reads CASSEDVLGLDTQYF. The CDR3 DNA sequence: TGTGCCAGCAGTGAAGATGTCCTGGGTTTAGATACGCAGTATTTT.

In its sample, this clonotype was seen many times. The rearrangement links TRBV30 to TRBJ2-2; 8 bases match TRBD2. Trimming at V came to 4 bases and at J to 5 bases, leaving 6 bases not matched to a gene. The CDR3 loop spans 14 amino acids. The germline V gene has CDR1 GTSNPN and CDR2 SVGIG (reference sequence). CDR3 sequence: CAWKAGEDTGELFF. CDR3 bases: TGTGCCTGGAAAGCGGGAGAGGATACCGGGGAGCTGTTTTTT.

The CDR3 DNA follows: TGTGCCAGCAGTTTTGGGGGAGGTGTCGACAATGAGCAGTTCTTC. It is translated as CASSFGGGVDNEQFF. The chain couples TRBV12-3 or TRBV12-4 to TRBJ2-1; perhaps TRBD2 as D (6 bases). V dropped 3 bases and J dropped 5 bases, with 14 bases sitting between them. This CDR3 contains 15 residues.

The J gene is TRBJ2-3, the V gene TRBV6-5; 10 nucleotides line up with TRBD2. Germline V gene sequence: CDR1 MNHEY, CDR2 SVGAGI. CDR3 length equals 15 residues. J lost 1 base, V lost 6 bases, and 4 bases had no gene match. The CDR3 DNA reads as TGTGCCAGCAGCGAAGGACTAGCGGGCACAGATACGCAGTATTTT. This gives the protein CASSEGLAGTDTQYF.

The sample holds a few counts of this clonotype. The V and J genes are TRBV27 and TRBJ1-4; 8 nucleotides agree with TRBD1. The CDR3 is made up of 13 amino acids. Germline CDR1 MNHEY, CDR2 SMNVEV (reference sequence). V was pared by 8 bases and J by 4 bases, with 3 bases of the junction left unmatched. CDR3 bases: TGTGCCAGCCGGACAGGGATTAATGAAAAACTGTTTTTT. Its translation: CASRTGINEKLFF.

At least ten counts were recorded for this clonotype. The V gene is TRBV29-1, the J gene TRBJ1-2; TRBD1 might be the D (6 bases). Germline lookup yields CDR1 SQVTM and CDR2 ANQGSEA. Trimming stripped 8 bases from V and 3 bases from J, with 13 bases between. The CDR3 length is 12 residues. CDR3 sequence: CSYTGTHYGYTF. The DNA of the CDR3 is TGCAGCTATACAGGGACCCACTATGGCTACACCTTC.

This clonotype occurred a few times. This chain connects TRBV10-2 to TRBJ1-6, with D possibly matching TRBD1 (6 bases). Germline V gene lookup returns CDR1 WSHSY and CDR2 SAAADI. The CDR3 length is 16 residues. With 6 bases removed from V and 8 bases from J, the gap between germline ends came to 20 bases. CDR3 amino acids: CASRPSVYRDYSPLHF. The CDR3 DNA reads as TGCGCCAGCAGGCCTAGCGTTTACAGGGATTATTCACCCCTCCACTTT.

This clonotype was seen only a few times. V usage is TRBV5-1 and J usage is TRBJ1-2, with D unclear. CDR1 and CDR2 from the germline V gene are SGHRS and YFSETQ. The CDR3 loop spans 13 amino acids. Trimming removed 0 bases from V and 6 bases from J, with 9 bases in between. CDR3 in DNA: TGCGCCAGCAGCTTGGTGGCCGGGGATGGCTACACCTTC. Protein sequence: CASSLVAGDGYTF. The variable domain in full, completed from reference TRBV5-1 and TRBJ1-2, reads KAGVTQTPRYLIKTRGQQVTLSCSPISGHRSVSWYQQTPGQGLQFLFEYFSETQRNKGNFPGRFSGRQFSNSRSEMNVSTLELGDSALYLCASSLVAGDGYTFGSGTRLTVV.

This clonotype was counted only a few times. The chain combines TRBV7-8 with TRBJ2-3, with D tentatively TRBD1 or TRBD2 (5 bases each). This CDR3 has 14 amino acids. Per the germline V gene, CDR1 is SGHVS and CDR2 is FQNEAQ. V was trimmed by 2 bases and J by 2 bases, leaving 8 bases between them. This chain's CDR3 is CASSLQGPTDTQYF. In nucleotides, the CDR3 is TGTGCCAGCAGCTTACAGGGACCCACAGATACGCAGTATTTT. Supplemented by reference TRBV7-8 and TRBJ2-3, the full variable domain reads GAGVSQSPRYKVAKRGQDVALRCDPISGHVSLFWYQQALGQGPEFLTYFQNEAQLDKSGLPSDRFFAERPEGSVSTLKIQRTQQEDSAVYLCASSLQGPTDTQYFGPGTRLTVL.

As to this clonotype: It may be a read error: a sequence one base away is much more abundant. This chain joins TRBV7-6 and TRBJ2-2; 8 bases line up with TRBD2. Germline V gene sequence: CDR1 SGHVS, CDR2 FNYEAQ. The CDR3 runs to 17 residues. V dropped 5 bases and J dropped 1; count of bases not matched to a gene: 9. The CDR3 DNA reads TGTGCCAGCAGCCGCCTGAGACTAGCGAGGAACACCGGGGAGCTGTTTTTT. It encodes CASSRLRLARNTGELFF.

The sample holds many counts of this clonotype. The chain joins TRBV28 to TRBJ2-3; TRBD1 or TRBD2 may be the D gene (5 bases each). V gave up 7 bases and J gave up 2 bases, with 13 bases separating them. Germline loops: CDR1 MDHEN, CDR2 SYDVKM. This CDR3 is built from 14 residues. The CDR3 loop is CASMRAGSTDTQYF. For the CDR3, the DNA is TGTGCCAGCATGAGGGCAGGGTCCACAGATACGCAGTATTTT.

This clonotype came up a few times. CDR3 region: CATRGMGTDNQPQHF. The CDR3 DNA sequence: TGTGCCACCAGAGGGATGGGGACAGACAATCAGCCCCAGCATTTT. The V and J genes are TRBV10-3 and TRBJ1-5; TRBD1 matches 7 bases. The CDR3 runs 15 residues. The V gene end was trimmed by 10 bases and the J gene end by 3 bases; junction bases not matched to a gene: 12. CDR1 ENHRY and CDR2 SYGVKD come from the germline V gene.

V and J are TRBV29-1 and TRBJ1-1, with D tentatively TRBD1 (5 bases). The germline V gene has CDR1 SQVTM and CDR2 ANQGSEA. The CDR3 is made up of 13 amino acids. Between the trimmed V and J ends, which lost 5 bases and 1 base, there was a span of 11 bases. This CDR3 is CSVIVGANTEAFF. The CDR3 coding sequence is TGCAGCGTTATAGTAGGGGCGAACACTGAAGCTTTCTTT.

The sample holds many counts of this clonotype. The rearrangement uses TRBV6-5 and TRBJ2-2; tentatively, D is TRBD1 (6 bases). This CDR3 has 17 residues. With 3 bases removed from V and 4 bases from J, the gap between germline ends came to 18 bases. CDR1 and CDR2 from the germline V gene are MNHEY and SVGAGI. The CDR3, as DNA: TGTGCCAGCAGTTATCCGGGTGGGGGCGTTGGCACCGGGGAGCTGTTTTTT. This encodes CASSYPGGGVGTGELFF.

The chain joins TRBV20-1 to TRBJ1-6; TRBD1 is a possible D gene (5 bases). Germline CDR1 reads DFQATT; CDR2 reads SNEGSKA (reference sequence). Trimming left V 1 base short and J 10 bases short, with 14 bases between. There are 14 residues in the CDR3. The CDR3 DNA reads as TGCAGTGCTAGAGCAGGCCAGGGTCGGTCACCCCTCCACTTT. It is translated as CSARAGQGRSPLHF.